The 20 T cell receptor beta chains below all came from one sample that was sequenced in a study of T cells in Graves' hyperthyroidism and ophthalmopathy. There were TCR beta CDR3 regions amplified from RNA transcripts. A first-round RT-PCR of the TCR CDR3 used the HTBI primer set. TCRdb analysed the multiplex PCR reads with MiXCR anew, one entry per CDR3 protein. The table shows fewer than 600,000 distinct CDR3 sequences, with roughly an eighth occurring only once. Sequencing was performed on blood. The source is a woman between 18 and 29 years old with Graves' hyperthyroidism.

This clonotype was detected many times. This sequence joins TRBV15 and TRBJ2-5; TRBD2 aligns across 7 bases. Germline V gives CDR1 LNHNV, CDR2 YYDKDF (reference sequence). V trimming: 0 bases; J trimming: 2 bases; junction bases outside the gene matches: 9. This CDR3 spans 17 amino acids. CDR3 residues: CATSRDPIAGPQETQYF. The CDR3, as DNA: TGTGCCACCAGCAGAGATCCGATAGCGGGCCCACAAGAGACCCAGTACTTC. Using reference TRBV15 and TRBJ2-5 for the parts outside the CDR3, the full variable domain is DAMVIQNPRYQVTQFGKPVTLSCSQTLNHNVMYWYQQKSSQAPKLLFHYYDKDFNNEADTPDNFQSRRPNTSFCFLDIRSPGLGDTAMYLCATSRDPIAGPQETQYFGPGTRLLVL.

Ten or more counts support this clonotype. J is TRBJ1-1 and V is TRBV11-2; unclear D gene. CDR1 and CDR2 (germline): SGHAT, FQNNGV. V was cut by 4 bases and J by 2 bases, with 17 bases left in between. The CDR3 totals 16 residues. Here the CDR3 DNA reads TGTGCCAGCAGCTCCCCTCCTTGGGAGTTAAACACTGAAGCTTTCTTT. Its translation is CASSSPPWELNTEAFF.

In this sample, this clonotype turned up once. The rearrangement joins TRBV11-2 to TRBJ2-7, with 7 bases aligning to TRBD2. With V trimmed by 5 bases and J by 7 bases, 14 bases remained unmatched. Germline CDR1 and CDR2: SGHAT and FQNNGV. The CDR3 length is 15 residues. CDR3 sequence reads: CASSLPAAGAREQYF. The DNA for the CDR3 is TGTGCCAGCAGCCTCCCGGCCGCGGGAGCCAGGGAGCAGTACTTC. The variable domain in full, with the rest retrieved from reference TRBV11-2 and TRBJ2-7, is EAGVAQSPRYKIIEKRQSVAFWCNPISGHATLYWYQQILGQGPKLLIQFQNNGVVDDSQLPKDRFSAERLKGVDSTLKIQPAKLEDSAVYLCASSLPAAGAREQYFGPGTRLTVT.

The rearrangement joins TRBV11-1 to TRBJ2-3, with 11 bases that match TRBD2. This CDR3 has 16 amino acids. The V gene end was trimmed by 4 bases and the J gene end by 5 bases; junction bases not matched to a gene: 8. The germline V gene has CDR1 SGHAT and CDR2 FQDESV (reference sequence). The CDR3: CASSSSGTSGRDTQYF. Written as DNA, the CDR3 is TGTGCCAGCAGCTCCAGCGGGACTAGCGGTCGAGATACGCAGTATTTT.

This clonotype was seen ten or more times. The V and J genes are TRBV24-1 and TRBJ2-1, with D possibly being TRBD1 (6 bases). This CDR3 spans 17 amino acids. CDR1 and CDR2 (germline): KGHDR, SFDVKD. V shed 4 bases and J shed 5 bases, with 20 bases lying between them. CDR3 sequence (DNA): TGTGCCACCAGTGAGGGGGCGACAGGATTGCGGCACAATGAGCAGTTCTTC. It is translated as CATSEGATGLRHNEQFF.

J is TRBJ2-7 and V is TRBV5-1; D may be TRBD1 (7 bases). Deletions cut 2 bases from V and 3 bases from J, with 15 bases between. The germline CDR1 and CDR2 sequences are SGHRS and YFSETQ. This CDR3 comprises 15 residues. The CDR3 coding sequence is TGCGCCAGCAGCTTTCGGCAGGGGGGCAACTACGAGCAGTACTTC. This codes for CASSFRQGGNYEQYF.

This clonotype was detected a few times. This may stem from a read error, because a much larger clone lies one nucleotide away. The gene calls are TRBV12-3 or TRBV12-4 and TRBJ1-4; D is ambiguous. This CDR3 has 12 residues. The DNA of the CDR3 is TGTGCCAGCAGTCGGGGATACGAAAAACTGTCTTTT. It translates to CASSRGYEKLSF.

The J gene is TRBJ2-1, the V gene TRBV20-1; 10 bases are a match to TRBD2. Germline V gene sequence: CDR1 DFQATT, CDR2 SNEGSKA (reference sequence). This CDR3 has 13 amino acids. The chain's CDR3 is CSVGLAADNEQFF. CDR3 DNA: TGCAGCGTCGGACTAGCGGCAGACAATGAGCAGTTCTTC.

This clonotype was seen only a few times. The chain recombines TRBV27 with TRBJ1-5; 7 bases agree with TRBD1. Germline V CDR1 and CDR2: MNHEY, SMNVEV (reference sequence). Trimming cost V 2 bases and J 6 bases; bases outside gene matches: 7. The CDR3 covers 15 residues. The CDR3 spells CASSLKGGRGQPQHF. CDR3 in DNA: TGTGCCAGCAGTTTAAAAGGGGGCAGGGGTCAGCCCCAGCATTTT.

This clonotype was observed a handful of times. The V call is TRBV3-1, the J call TRBJ2-7; 10 bases map to TRBD2. V lost 4 bases to trimming and J lost 6 bases; unmatched junction nucleotides: 9. From germline, CDR1 is LGHDT and CDR2 YNNKEL (reference sequence). This CDR3 has 15 residues. The CDR3 DNA follows: TGTGCCAGCAGCCGCAGCGGGAGGGCCGGCGGCGAGCAGTACTTC. Its translation is CASSRSGRAGGEQYF.

This clonotype was seen many times. The V gene is TRBV2, the J gene TRBJ2-7; 8 positions agree with TRBD2. This CDR3 spans 16 amino acids. V trimming: 5 bases; J trimming: 3 bases; junction bases outside the gene matches: 12. The V gene's germline CDR1 is SNHLY and CDR2 FYNNEI. The CDR3 coding sequence is TGTGCCAGCAGTTCCTCGCTAGCGGGCCTCGACTACGAGCAGTACTTC. It yields the protein CASSSSLAGLDYEQYF.

The gene calls are TRBV7-9 and TRBJ1-1; 7 positions agree with TRBD1. J lost 8 bases, V lost 5 bases, and 5 bases had no gene match. The CDR3 is made up of 12 amino acids. Germline V gene data show CDR1 as SEHNR and CDR2 as FQNEAQ (reference sequence). The CDR3 DNA follows: TGTGCCAGCAGCCCCACAGGGGACGAAGCTTTCTTT. Translated: CASSPTGDEAFF.

The chain is built from TRBV13 and TRBJ1-3, with D perhaps matching TRBD1 (5 bases). The germline V gene encodes CDR1 PRHDT and CDR2 FYEKMQ (reference sequence). V lost 1 base and J 7 bases, leaving 17 bases between the germline ends. The CDR3 spans 16 residues. CDR3 protein: CASSLVRSGVVNTIYF. In DNA form, the CDR3 reads TGTGCCAGCAGCTTAGTAAGGTCGGGGGTCGTGAACACCATATATTTT.

The sample holds many counts of this clonotype. The chain carries TRBV20-1 and TRBJ2-3, with 14 bases lining up with TRBD2. The CDR3 covers 17 residues. V lost 4 bases, J lost 3 bases, and 9 bases stayed unmatched. Germline V gives CDR1 DFQATT, CDR2 SNEGSKA (reference sequence). The DNA for the CDR3 is TGCAGTGCTAATCCGGGACTAGCGGGAGTATCGACAGATACGCAGTATTTT. This codes for CSANPGLAGVSTDTQYF.

This clonotype was picked up many times. The rearrangement joins TRBV11-3 to TRBJ2-5; 9 bases line up with TRBD1. J lost 5 bases, V lost 5 bases, and 3 bases had no gene match. This CDR3 is built from 13 residues. Germline-derived CDR1 and CDR2 are SGHNT and YENEEA. The CDR3 DNA follows: TGTGCCAGCAGCCGGGACAGGGACGAGACCCAGTACTTC. Amino acid sequence: CASSRDRDETQYF.

This clonotype came up many times. This chain connects TRBV3-1 to TRBJ1-5; 12 bases line up with TRBD1. V shed 5 bases and J 5 bases; nucleotides not matched to a gene: 4. The V gene's germline CDR1 is LGHDT and CDR2 YNNKEL (reference sequence). The CDR3 length is 15 residues. Written as DNA, the CDR3 is TGTGCCAGCAGCTCCGGGACAGGGGGCGATCAGCCCCAGCATTTT. Protein: CASSSGTGGDQPQHF.

At least ten counts were recorded for this clonotype. The chain carries TRBV7-6 and TRBJ2-5, with TRBD2 identical over 13 bases. V lost 5 bases, J lost 1 base, and 10 bases stayed unmatched. CDR1 and CDR2 (germline): SGHVS, FNYEAQ. The CDR3 extends over 18 amino acids. For the CDR3, the DNA is TGTGCCAGCAGCCCTAGCCGGGGACTAGCGGGATCCCAAGAGACCCAGTACTTC. This codes for CASSPSRGLAGSQETQYF.

This clonotype came up a few times. The chain couples TRBV5-1 to TRBJ1-3, with a possible D match to TRBD1 (5 bases). There are 14 residues in the CDR3. Trimming removed 5 bases at V and 4 bases at J, with 13 bases between. CDR1 and CDR2 (germline): SGHRS, YFSETQ. CDR3 DNA sequence: TGCGCCAGCAGTGAAGGGGTGCGAGGAAACACCATATATTTT. The encoded protein is CASSEGVRGNTIYF. The full variable domain, with the rest looked up from reference TRBV5-1 and TRBJ1-3, is KAGVTQTPRYLIKTRGQQVTLSCSPISGHRSVSWYQQTPGQGLQFLFEYFSETQRNKGNFPGRFSGRQFSNSRSEMNVSTLELGDSALYLCASSEGVRGNTIYFGEGSWLTVV.

V and J are TRBV4-1 and TRBJ1-2, with D perhaps TRBD1 (5 bases). V was trimmed by 1 base and J by 2 bases, leaving 17 bases between them. The CDR3 contains 17 residues. The germline gives CDR1 MGHRA, CDR2 YSYEKL. The CDR3 sequence: CASSQVPARTLNYGYTF. The CDR3 nucleotides are TGCGCCAGCAGCCAAGTTCCGGCCCGGACATTAAACTATGGCTACACCTTC.

This clonotype showed up just a few times. A read error may explain this, as a much larger clone is one base away. The chain uses TRBV30 and TRBJ1-6, with unresolved D. Deletions cut 4 bases from V and 8 bases from J, with 15 bases between. The CDR3 has 14 amino acids. Germline V gene data show CDR1 as GTSNPN and CDR2 as SVGIG (reference sequence). CDR3 residues: CAWKVRQADSPLHF. CDR3 nucleotides: TGTGCCTGGAAAGTTCGCCAGGCAGATTCACCCCTCCACTTT. The full variable domain, with the rest looked up from reference TRBV30 and TRBJ1-6, is SQTIHQWPATLVQPVGSPLSLECTVEGTSNPNLYWYRQAAGRGLQLLFYSVGIGQISSEVPQNLSASRPQDRQFILSSKKLLLSDSGFYLCAWKVRQADSPLHFGNGTRLTVT.